One sample yielded the 8 T cell receptor beta chains listed below, sequenced in a study of cytomegalovirus exposure and HLA in healthy donors. Assay: immunoSEQ multiplex PCR; the TCRdb copy retains only in-frame clones and omits some. The data contain 150,000 or so clones, 70% to 90% of them singletons. Sequencing input: PBMCs. Every receptor here comes from a woman aged 18 to 35 in good health and CMV-seropositive.

The V gene is TRBV30, the J gene TRBJ2-7, with D possibly matching TRBD2 (5 bases). The V end lost 1 base, the J end lost 6 bases, and 10 bases lay between the germline ends. The germline V gene encodes CDR1 GTSNPN and CDR2 SVGIG (reference sequence). The CDR3 is made up of 12 amino acids. For the CDR3, the DNA is TGTGCCTGGAGTGCCGCTAGCCGCGAGCAGTACTTC. This codes for CAWSAASREQYF. Together with reference TRBV30 and TRBJ2-7, the CDR3 gives the full variable domain: SQTIHQWPATLVQPVGSPLSLECTVEGTSNPNLYWYRQAAGRGLQLLFYSVGIGQISSEVPQNLSASRPQDRQFILSSKKLLLSDSGFYLCAWSAASREQYFGPGTRLTVT.

The chain employs TRBV5-1 and TRBJ1-2, with D possibly being TRBD1 (6 bases). The CDR3 runs to 15 residues. CDR1 is SGHRS, CDR2 YFSETQ, per germline. Trimming removed 0 bases at V and 1 base at J, with 10 bases between. CDR3 nucleotides: TGCGCCAGCAGCTTGGCCACAGGGCTTAACTATGGCTACACCTTC. Its protein product is CASSLATGLNYGYTF.

V is TRBV11-3 and J is TRBJ2-7; possible D gene TRBD2, 5 bases. V lost 3 bases and J lost 2, with 17 bases in between. The CDR3 covers 16 residues. Germline assignment: CDR1 SGHNT and CDR2 YENEEA. The CDR3 spells CASSLRSGTPTYEQYF. The CDR3 DNA reads as TGTGCCAGCAGCTTGCGATCGGGAACTCCGACCTACGAGCAGTACTTC.

V usage is TRBV25-1 and J usage is TRBJ1-4; the match to TRBD1 covers 7 bases. CDR3 length equals 17 residues. Germline V gene data show CDR1 as MGHDK and CDR2 as SYGVNS. V was clipped by 2 bases and J by 0 bases; unmatched bases: 6. The CDR3 sequence: CASSETTGRPTNEKLFF. The CDR3 nucleotides are TGTGCCAGCAGTGAAACGACAGGGCGTCCAACTAATGAAAAACTGTTTTTT.

The CDR3 bases are TGTGCCAGCAGCTTCCTAGCGGGAGAGCAGTACTTC. This encodes CASSFLAGEQYF. The chain is built from TRBV7-9 and TRBJ2-7, with 9 nucleotides matching TRBD2. This CDR3 is 12 amino acids long. Germline trimming cut 3 bases from V and 7 bases from J; bases unmatched to any gene: 1. CDR1 is SEHNR and CDR2 is FQNEAQ in the germline V gene (reference sequence).

The rearrangement joins TRBV2 to TRBJ1-5; the D is unclear. The CDR3 totals 16 residues. CDR1 SNHLY and CDR2 FYNNEI come from the germline V gene. With 1 base removed from V and 0 bases from J, the gap between germline ends came to 10 bases. This CDR3 is CASSEETPYSNQPQHF. The DNA for the CDR3 is TGTGCCAGCAGTGAAGAGACACCTTATAGCAATCAGCCCCAGCATTTT.

V usage is TRBV5-1 and J usage is TRBJ2-2; 7 positions agree with TRBD2. After removal of 2 bases from V and 11 bases from J, the junction contained 6 bases not matched to a gene. CDR1 is SGHRS and CDR2 is YFSETQ in the germline V gene. The CDR3 runs to 13 residues. The CDR3 here is CASSFPSGGELFF. CDR3 sequence (DNA): TGCGCCAGCAGCTTTCCTAGCGGAGGAGAGCTGTTTTTT.

The rearrangement uses TRBV7-2 and TRBJ1-3, with D perhaps matching TRBD1 (6 bases). The CDR3 extends over 16 amino acids. Germline V lookup: CDR1 SGHTA, CDR2 FQGNSA. Trimming removed 0 bases from V and 3 bases from J, with 12 bases in between. The CDR3 nucleotides read TGTGCCAGCAGCTTAGCCAAGGGGGTACGTGGAAACACCATATATTTT. Protein sequence: CASSLAKGVRGNTIYF.